Below, 11 T cell receptor beta chains from the same sample are listed, as sequenced in a study of T cell responses to AZD1222 COVID-19 vaccine. Measured with immunoSEQ multiplex PCR; TCRdb has only the in-frame clones, and not every one. The sample yields some 90,000 clones, approximately 89% seen once. Here the sequenced sample was peripheral blood, taken on day 0 of AZD1222 vaccination. The receptor source for this set is an adult in good health.

This rearrangement joins TRBV4-1 to TRBJ2-5, with TRBD2 matching over 12 bases. The V gene's germline CDR1 is MGHRA and CDR2 YSYEKL. The junction had 1 base not matched to a gene; V was cut back by 3 bases and J by 2 bases. The CDR3 is 15 amino acids. CDR3 coding DNA: TGCGCCAGCAGCCATGGACTAGCGGGGCAAGAGACCCAGTACTTC. Protein product: CASSHGLAGQETQYF.

The chain combines TRBV7-8 with TRBJ1-3, with D possibly being TRBD1 (5 bases). Germline loops: CDR1 SGHVS, CDR2 FQNEAQ. The germline V and J ends were trimmed by 1 base and 4 bases, with 11 bases remaining between them. This CDR3 has 15 residues. For the CDR3, the DNA is TGTGCCAGCAGCTTAGTACGGGGGTTAGGAAACACCATATATTTT. It encodes CASSLVRGLGNTIYF.

The chain is built from TRBV5-1 and TRBJ1-6; D possibly corresponds to TRBD1 (5 bases). Germline CDR1 is SGHRS and CDR2 is YFSETQ. The CDR3 is 13 amino acids. Trimming left V 0 bases short and J 9 bases short, with 7 bases between. CDR3 in amino acids: CASSLAGFSPLHF. CDR3 nucleotides: TGCGCCAGCAGCTTGGCAGGGTTTTCACCCCTCCACTTT.

The V and J genes are TRBV14 and TRBJ2-5; D unclear. The CDR3 has 15 residues. Trimming took 0 bases from V and 1 from J, leaving 9 bases between them. CDR1 is SGHDN, CDR2 FVKESK, per germline. The DNA for the CDR3 is TGTGCCAGCAGCCAAGACAGTGGGTTCCAAGAGACCCAGTACTTC. Protein product: CASSQDSGFQETQYF. The full variable domain, its missing parts supplied by reference TRBV14 and TRBJ2-5, is EAGVTQFPSHSVIEKGQTVTLRCDPISGHDNLYWYRRVMGKEIKFLLHFVKESKQDESGMPNNRFLAERTGGTYSTLKVQPAELEDSGVYFCASSQDSGFQETQYFGPGTRLLVL.

V usage is TRBV4-1 and J usage is TRBJ2-1; D might be TRBD2 (7 bases). Trimming took 0 bases from V and 9 from J, leaving 24 bases between them. Germline CDR1 MGHRA, CDR2 YSYEKL. The CDR3 has 18 amino acids. The CDR3 region has the DNA TGCGCCAGCAGCCAAGATCACGGAGGGAGGGGGGTTGGTGTTGAGCAGTTCTTC. It is translated as CASSQDHGGRGVGVEQFF.

V usage is TRBV7-3 and J usage is TRBJ2-3; D uncertain. V was cut by 3 bases and J by 1 base, with 8 bases left in between. The CDR3 consists of 14 residues. Germline V lookup: CDR1 SGHTA, CDR2 FQGTGA. This chain's CDR3 is CASSFSRGTDTQYF. The DNA of the CDR3 is TGTGCCAGCAGCTTCTCCCGGGGCACAGATACGCAGTATTTT.

The V gene is TRBV6-6, the J gene TRBJ1-5, with D hard to call. CDR3 size: 14 residues. Deletions cut 5 bases from V and 0 bases from J, with 8 bases between. Germline CDR1 MNHNY, CDR2 SVGAGI (reference sequence). The CDR3 region has the DNA TGTGCCAGCAGTCCCGGCATTAGCAATCAGCCCCAGCATTTT. Amino acids: CASSPGISNQPQHF.

The chain joins TRBV7-8 to TRBJ1-4, with D possibly TRBD1 on 5 matching bases. Germline CDR1 reads SGHVS; CDR2 reads FQNEAQ. V lost 5 bases, J lost 8 bases, and 18 bases lay in between. This CDR3 region has 15 residues. The CDR3 region has the DNA TGTGCCAGCAGCCCCCTGAGGGGCCGAAGCGAAAAACTGTTTTTT. It is translated as CASSPLRGRSEKLFF.

This chain uses TRBV12-3 or TRBV12-4 with TRBJ2-5; maybe TRBD2 (5 bases). This CDR3 has 13 residues. The ends were cut back, 7 bases at V and 2 bases at J, with 11 bases in the middle. The CDR3 sequence: CASTNLAQETQYF. The CDR3 DNA sequence: TGTGCCAGCACCAACCTAGCTCAAGAGACCCAGTACTTC.

V and J are TRBV2 and TRBJ2-3, with TRBD1 matching 9 bases. Germline-derived CDR1 and CDR2 are SNHLY and FYNNEI. This CDR3 spans 15 amino acids. V was clipped by 7 bases and J by 0 bases; unmatched bases: 5. The CDR3: CASIYRGPSTDTQYF. The CDR3 coding sequence is TGTGCCAGCATCTACAGGGGGCCGAGCACAGATACGCAGTATTTT. Full variable domain (outside the CDR3, taken from reference TRBV2 and TRBJ2-3): EPEVTQTPSHQVTQMGQEVILRCVPISNHLYFYWYRQILGQKVEFLVSFYNNEISEKSEIFDDQFSVERPDGSNFTLKIRSTKLEDSAMYFCASIYRGPSTDTQYFGPGTRLTVL.

The rearrangement joins TRBV5-8 to TRBJ2-4, with D unresolved. V dropped 0 bases and J dropped 0 bases, with 7 bases sitting between them. CDR3 length: 15 residues. Germline loops: CDR1 SGHTS, CDR2 YDEGEE. Here the CDR3 reads CASSLAPGAKNIQYF. Here the CDR3 DNA reads TGTGCCAGCAGCTTGGCCCCGGGAGCCAAAAACATTCAGTACTTC.